The 25 T cell receptor beta chains presented below share a single source sample, sequenced in a study of shared clonotypes between healthy human individuals. The assay was immunoSEQ multiplex PCR, and TCRdb's table has in-frame clones only and misses some. The data contain approximately 240,000 clones, 60% to 70% of them singletons. The sample comprised memory CD4+ T cells sorted from blood. The subset is: CD45RA-negative fraction. The receptors were gathered from a man aged 25 to 45 in good health.

At least ten counts were recorded for this clone. The chain has TRBV27 and TRBJ2-1; 11 bases match TRBD2. This CDR3 spans 14 amino acids. The trim removed 5 bases at V and 10 bases at J, leaving 7 bases unmatched. Germline V gives CDR1 MNHEY, CDR2 SMNVEV (reference sequence). CDR3: CASSPIAGGVEQFF. The CDR3 coding sequence is TGTGCCAGCAGTCCCATAGCGGGAGGGGTGGAGCAGTTCTTC.

The chain combines TRBV7-9 with TRBJ2-1; 8 bases line up with TRBD2. The CDR3 runs 16 residues. With V trimmed by 1 base and J by 5 bases, 7 bases remained unmatched. Germline values: CDR1 SEHNR, CDR2 FQNEAQ (reference sequence). The CDR3 here is CASSLGREALDNEQFF. Written as DNA, the CDR3 is TGTGCCAGCAGCTTAGGGCGGGAGGCTCTTGACAATGAGCAGTTCTTC.

The rearrangement joins TRBV28 to TRBJ1-5; D gene uncertain. Trimming left V 6 bases short and J 5 bases short, with 8 bases between. The CDR3 runs to 12 residues. The germline V gene has CDR1 MDHEN and CDR2 SYDVKM. CDR3 DNA sequence: TGTGCCAGCAGCCCTCTCTATCAGCCCCAGCATTTT. This encodes CASSPLYQPQHF. The whole variable domain, remainder taken from reference TRBV28 and TRBJ1-5, is DVKVTQSSRYLVKRTGEKVFLECVQDMDHENMFWYRQDPGLGLRLIYFSYDVKMKEKGDIPEGYSVSREKKERFSLILESASTNQTSMYLCASSPLYQPQHFGDGTRLSIL.

In DNA form, the CDR3 reads TGTGCCAGCAGTTTATCCGGTCAGGTTGGAAACACCATATATTTT. It encodes CASSLSGQVGNTIYF. The chain recombines TRBV27 with TRBJ1-3; D is undetermined. V was clipped by 0 bases and J by 3 bases, with 9 bases between them. Germline CDR1 and CDR2: MNHEY and SMNVEV (reference sequence). This CDR3 has 15 residues.

This clone was seen more than once but under ten times. V and J are TRBV7-3 and TRBJ2-3; D may be TRBD2 (6 bases). The CDR3 covers 16 residues. V was shortened by 0 bases and J by 2 bases, with 12 bases between the two germline ends. Germline V gene data show CDR1 as SGHTA and CDR2 as FQGTGA. CDR3 bases: TGTGCCAGCAGCTTAACGGGGGGAGGCCTCACAGATACGCAGTATTTT. Protein: CASSLTGGGLTDTQYF.

The rearrangement links TRBV5-1 to TRBJ2-3; D gene unclear. The CDR3 consists of 17 residues. From germline, CDR1 is SGHRS and CDR2 YFSETQ. Trimming took 2 bases from V and 0 from J, leaving 16 bases between them. CDR3 protein: CASSFLEMSTSTDTQYF. In DNA form, the CDR3 reads TGCGCCAGCAGCTTCCTGGAGATGTCGACTAGCACAGATACGCAGTATTTT.

The chain carries TRBV7-9 and TRBJ2-7; D may be TRBD1 (5 bases). The CDR3 has 12 amino acids. V was clipped by 0 bases and J by 6 bases, with 6 bases between them. In germline, CDR1 is SEHNR, CDR2 FQNEAQ (reference sequence). DNA of the CDR3: TGTGCCAGCAGCTTAGCGGGGCGCGAGCAGTACTTC. It translates to CASSLAGREQYF.

This clone was seen only once. The V gene is TRBV28, the J gene TRBJ1-5; no clear D. V lost 3 bases and J 10 bases, leaving 10 bases between the germline ends. The CDR3 is 12 residues long. Germline loops: CDR1 MDHEN, CDR2 SYDVKM. The CDR3 DNA sequence: TGTGCCAGCAGTTTTCGGGGAGCCCCCCAGCATTTT. This codes for CASSFRGAPQHF.

J is TRBJ2-4 and V is TRBV7-2; D is unresolved. With 0 bases removed from V and 0 bases from J, the gap between germline ends came to 3 bases. Germline values: CDR1 SGHTA, CDR2 FQGNSA. This CDR3 has 14 residues. As DNA, the CDR3 is TGTGCCAGCAGCTTAGCGGTAGCCAAAAACATTCAGTACTTC. Its protein is CASSLAVAKNIQYF.

The chain employs TRBV19 and TRBJ2-2, with 9 bases matching TRBD2. The ends lost 4 bases at V and 0 bases at J; junction bases unmatched: 3. Germline lookup yields CDR1 LNHDA and CDR2 SQIVND (reference sequence). There are 16 residues in the CDR3. The CDR3 nucleotides are TGTGCCAGTAGTACTCTAGCGGGGACGAACACCGGGGAGCTGTTTTTT. Translating gives CASSTLAGTNTGELFF.

This clone was counted only a few times. This sequence joins TRBV5-6 and TRBJ2-7, with 9 bases matching TRBD2. Germline CDR1 and CDR2: SGHDT and YYEEEE. This CDR3 has 13 amino acids. Losses at the gene ends were 8 bases for V and 6 bases for J; bases not matched to a gene: 9. CDR3 residues: CASDLAGAGEQYF. CDR3 nucleotide sequence: TGTGCCAGTGACTTAGCGGGAGCGGGCGAGCAGTACTTC.

V is TRBV15 and J is TRBJ1-1; D may be TRBD1 (5 bases). The CDR3 contains 13 residues. Looked up from germline, CDR1 is LNHNV and CDR2 is YYDKDF (reference sequence). V gave up 3 bases and J gave up 9 bases, with 14 bases separating them. CDR3 in DNA: TGTGCCACCAGCAGCTTCCAGGGATTGAAAGCTTTCTTT. It is translated as CATSSFQGLKAFF.

This chain connects TRBV30 to TRBJ1-4; TRBD1 is a possible D gene (6 bases). Germline V gene sequence: CDR1 GTSNPN, CDR2 SVGIG (reference sequence). The V and J ends lost 2 bases and 8 bases respectively, with 21 bases between them. This CDR3 contains 16 residues. The CDR3 loop reads CAWSLIGGLSGEKLFF. CDR3 sequence (DNA): TGTGCCTGGAGTTTAATTGGGGGCCTGTCCGGAGAAAAACTGTTTTTT.

This clone has just one count. The CDR3 DNA reads as TGTGCCAGCAGCTCGAGACAGGGTGGGCTGTCCTCTGGAAACACCATATATTTT. This sequence encodes CASSSRQGGLSSGNTIYF. The chain couples TRBV5-4 to TRBJ1-3; 7 nucleotides line up with TRBD1. There are 18 residues in the CDR3. Trimming cost V 3 bases and J 0 bases; bases outside gene matches: 12. Germline CDR1 and CDR2: SGHNT and YYREEE (reference sequence). Filled out from reference TRBV5-4 and TRBJ1-3, the complete variable domain reads ETGVTQSPTHLIKTRGQQVTLRCSSQSGHNTVSWYQQALGQGPQFIFQYYREEENGRGNFPPRFSGLQFPNYSSELNVNALELDDSALYLCASSSRQGGLSSGNTIYFGEGSWLTVV.

This chain joins TRBV9 and TRBJ2-2; 8 positions agree with TRBD2. The germline V gene encodes CDR1 SGDLS and CDR2 YYNGEE. The trim removed 0 bases at V and 6 bases at J, leaving 7 bases unmatched. This CDR3 comprises 16 residues. For the CDR3, the DNA is TGTGCCAGCAGCGTAGGATCAGCGGGAGCATCCGGGGAGCTGTTTTTT. Protein: CASSVGSAGASGELFF.

The J gene is TRBJ1-1, the V gene TRBV4-1; 8 nucleotides align to TRBD1. Germline V gives CDR1 MGHRA, CDR2 YSYEKL. The CDR3 loop spans 15 amino acids. With V trimmed by 4 bases and J by 0 bases, 4 bases remained unmatched. The CDR3 sequence: CASSLSGGMNTEAFF. CDR3 sequence (DNA): TGCGCCAGCAGCCTTTCAGGGGGCATGAACACTGAAGCTTTCTTT.

The chain joins TRBV18 to TRBJ1-3, with 7 bases aligning to TRBD1. The CDR3 length is 16 residues. J gave up 2 bases and V 3 bases, and 7 bases lay outside the gene matches. CDR1 and CDR2 (germline): KGHSH, LQKENI. In DNA form, the CDR3 reads TGTGCCAGCTCACCCCGACAGGGAGGAACTGGAAACACCATATATTTT. This codes for CASSPRQGGTGNTIYF.

This clone appeared a few times. V and J are TRBV29-1 and TRBJ1-1; possibly TRBD1 for D (5 bases). Germline V gene sequence: CDR1 SQVTM, CDR2 ANQGSEA. V shed 0 bases and J shed 1 base, with 12 bases lying between them. The CDR3 extends over 15 amino acids. The CDR3 DNA is TGCAGCGTTGAAGATGGCCGGGGGGGGAACACTGAAGCTTTCTTT. Its protein product is CSVEDGRGGNTEAFF.

The V gene is TRBV10-1, the J gene TRBJ2-5; D is uncertain. This CDR3 comprises 14 residues. The V gene's germline CDR1 is WNHNN and CDR2 SYGVQD (reference sequence). Trimming removed 2 bases from V and 4 bases from J, with 11 bases in between. This CDR3 is CASSEGIALETQYF. For the CDR3, the DNA is TGCGCCAGCAGTGAGGGGATAGCTCTAGAGACCCAGTACTTC.

This sequence joins TRBV19 and TRBJ2-3; D might be TRBD2 (6 bases). Germline assignment: CDR1 LNHDA and CDR2 SQIVND (reference sequence). This CDR3 is 17 amino acids long. V was cut by 6 bases and J by 4 bases, with 23 bases left in between. CDR3: CASRKYGMGGAADTQYF. In DNA, the CDR3 is TGTGCCAGTAGAAAGTATGGAATGGGAGGCGCAGCAGATACGCAGTATTTT. The full variable domain, its missing parts supplied by reference TRBV19 and TRBJ2-3, is DGGITQSPKYLFRKEGQNVTLSCEQNLNHDAMYWYRQDPGQGLRLIYYSQIVNDFQKGDIAEGYSVSREKKESFPLTVTSAQKNPTAFYLCASRKYGMGGAADTQYFGPGTRLTVL.

This clone was observed a few times. Other nucleotide sequences in the sample specify the same CDR3. V gene TRBV9 combines with J gene TRBJ2-3; D uncertain. V lost 1 base to trimming and J lost 0 bases, with 3 bases between them. The CDR3 spans 13 residues. Germline CDR1 reads SGDLS; CDR2 reads YYNGEE. The CDR3 loop is CASSVSSTDTQYF. The CDR3 DNA reads TGTGCCAGCAGCGTATCAAGCACAGATACGCAGTATTTT.

This sequence joins TRBV6-1 and TRBJ2-1; D possibly corresponds to TRBD2 (7 bases). This CDR3 has 14 amino acids. Trimming took 5 bases from V and 7 from J, leaving 15 bases between them. Germline CDR1 MNHNS, CDR2 SASEGT. CDR3 DNA: TGTGCCAGCAGTAAAGGGGGGGTACTAAATGAGCAGTTCTTC. Protein: CASSKGGVLNEQFF.

This clone appeared a few times. This chain connects TRBV4-1 to TRBJ2-5, with a possible D match to TRBD2 (5 bases). V was pared by 4 bases and J by 3 bases, with 9 bases between. The CDR3 consists of 13 residues. Germline-derived CDR1 and CDR2 are MGHRA and YSYEKL. The CDR3, as DNA: TGCGCCAGCAGCCTTTACGGGGAAGAGACCCAGTACTTC. Amino acids: CASSLYGEETQYF.

The V gene is TRBV28, the J gene TRBJ2-1; possibly TRBD2 for D (6 bases). CDR3 length: 16 amino acids. Germline assignment: CDR1 MDHEN and CDR2 SYDVKM. Trimming pared 7 bases from V and 3 bases from J, leaving 19 bases between. CDR3 sequence reads: CASINHGASVYNEQFF. Here the CDR3 DNA reads TGTGCCAGCATAAATCACGGGGCTAGCGTCTACAATGAGCAGTTCTTC.

This clone turned up a few times. The chain joins TRBV6-5 to TRBJ2-7; no clear D. V was cut by 2 bases and J by 0 bases, with 14 bases left in between. Looked up from germline, CDR1 is MNHEY and CDR2 is SVGAGI. This CDR3 is 16 amino acids long. CDR3 region: CASSYLHYGLSYEQYF. The CDR3 DNA is TGTGCCAGCAGTTACCTTCACTATGGGCTCTCCTACGAGCAGTACTTC.